This TCR beta chain was sequenced in a study of tumor and adjacent non-tumor tissue in lung cancer. Whole-study context: Patients were aged about 30 to 80, ten or so men and 4 to 6 women, stage I to III.

Whole-study findings and limits: Tumor tissue had significantly higher TCR diversity than normal lung.

Note on this clonotype: The target antigen is unknown.

RNA was extracted from bulk tissue without any cell sorting. Newly diagnosed lung cancer patients had thoracic surgery in China, August–November 2014, without prior chemotherapy. Looked up from germline, CDR1 is MNHEY and CDR2 is SVGAGI. CDR3 length equals 14 residues. V was pared by 10 bases and J by 0 bases, with 16 bases between. A modified ARM-PCR protocol with three rounds of nested PCR amplified TCRbeta. TCRdb re-called the multiplex PCR reads with MiXCR, one entry per CDR3 protein. The table records under 140,000 distinct CDR3 sequences, nearly 85% of them present only once. J is TRBJ2-7 and V is TRBV6-5; D may be TRBD2 (6 bases). Sequencing input: lung tumor tissue. The TCR was taken from a man between 65 and 85 years old with non-small cell lung cancer. CDR3 DNA sequence: TGTGCCAACACGCCCTTAGCGGCCTCCTACGAGCAGTACTTC. Its translation: CANTPLAASYEQYF.